The next 28 T cell receptor beta chains were all read from a single sample in a study of CD4 T cells in relation to SARS-CoV-2 and coronaviruses. No antigens are known for them. TCRdb's copy holds only in-frame clones and misses some; the assay was immunoSEQ multiplex PCR. The table records about 20,000 clones, roughly 78% of them present only once. CD4+ T cells from unexposed donors were obtained before the COVID-19 pandemic (2011-2018). The cells were cultured for less than twelve days before CD4+ T cells were isolated. The sequenced sample consisted of CD4+ T cells from PBMCs, cultured in vitro. The source is a human donor in good health.

The gene calls are TRBV5-1 and TRBJ2-7; the D gene could be TRBD1 or TRBD2 (5 bases each). The V end lost 2 bases, the J end lost 3 bases, and 18 bases lay between the germline ends. The CDR3 spans 16 residues. The germline gives CDR1 SGHRS, CDR2 YFSETQ. The CDR3 DNA sequence: TGCGCCAGCAGCTTACTCCGGGGCGCACTATTCTACGAGCAGTACTTC. Translating it yields CASSLLRGALFYEQYF.

This chain connects TRBV6-1 to TRBJ2-7; D perhaps matches TRBD2 (7 bases). The CDR3 spans 12 residues. Germline assignment: CDR1 MNHNS and CDR2 SASEGT. V was pared by 2 bases and J by 6 bases, with 8 bases between. The CDR3 loop is CASSERGGEQYF. The CDR3 nucleotides read TGTGCCAGCAGTGAAAGGGGGGGCGAGCAGTACTTC.

The chain employs TRBV7-3 and TRBJ1-2, with unresolved D. The CDR3 covers 13 residues. V shed 2 bases and J shed 8 bases, with 12 bases lying between them. Germline loops: CDR1 SGHTA, CDR2 FQGTGA. The CDR3 here is CASSLAPRRGYTF. CDR3 coding DNA: TGTGCCAGCAGCTTAGCCCCCCGTCGAGGCTACACCTTC.

The chain recombines TRBV7-8 with TRBJ2-2; D is undetermined. CDR3 length: 11 residues. Germline lookup yields CDR1 SGHVS and CDR2 FQNEAQ. The germline V and J ends were trimmed by 8 bases and 7 bases, with 8 bases remaining between them. The CDR3 sequence is CASGPYGELFF. The DNA for the CDR3 is TGTGCCAGCGGTCCCTACGGGGAGCTGTTTTTT.

The chain combines TRBV10-3 with TRBJ2-5; TRBD2 matches at 7 bases. Trimming removed 6 bases from V and 0 bases from J; junction bases left unmatched: 10. This CDR3 contains 16 residues. The V gene's germline CDR1 is ENHRY and CDR2 SYGVKD. The CDR3 region has the DNA TGTGCCATCAGGGCTAGCGGAGGCGGGTACCAAGAGACCCAGTACTTC. This translates into CAIRASGGGYQETQYF.

The rearrangement uses TRBV19 and TRBJ2-6; D not certain. V gave up 6 bases and J gave up 2 bases, with 5 bases separating them. This CDR3 is 13 amino acids long. Germline CDR1 reads LNHDA; CDR2 reads SQIVND (reference sequence). The CDR3: CASRVPGANVLTF. The CDR3, as DNA: TGTGCCAGTAGGGTACCTGGGGCCAACGTCCTGACTTTC.

This clone was seen more than once but under ten times. The rearrangement uses TRBV28 and TRBJ1-2; D unresolved. Trimming left V 3 bases short and J 4 bases short, with 9 bases between. CDR1 is MDHEN, CDR2 SYDVKM, per germline. CDR3 length: 13 residues. CDR3 sequence reads: CASSFEHGYGYTF. CDR3 DNA sequence: TGTGCCAGCAGTTTTGAGCACGGCTATGGCTACACCTTC.

This chain links TRBV12-3 or TRBV12-4 with TRBJ1-6, with D possibly matching TRBD1 (5 bases). The V end was cut by 6 bases, the J end by 9 bases, with 12 bases between. This CDR3 comprises 13 residues. DNA of the CDR3: TGTGCCAGCAGCTATCAGGGATTTTCACCCCTCCACTTT. Translation: CASSYQGFSPLHF.

For the CDR3, the DNA is TGCGCCAGCAGCCAAGATGAAACAGTACCTCAGCCCCAGCATTTT. Its translation is CASSQDETVPQPQHF. The rearrangement uses TRBV4-1 and TRBJ1-5, with D unresolved. The CDR3 is made up of 15 amino acids. V lost 0 bases and J 6 bases, leaving 12 bases between the germline ends. Looked up from germline, CDR1 is MGHRA and CDR2 is YSYEKL.

V gene TRBV30 combines with J gene TRBJ1-2, with D maybe TRBD1 (6 bases). Trimming removed 4 bases at V and 7 bases at J, with 22 bases between. CDR1 is GTSNPN, CDR2 SVGIG, per germline (reference sequence). The CDR3 has 15 amino acids. For the CDR3, the DNA is TGTGCCTGGACTAACAACAGGGAGGGAAGGGGTGGCTACACCTTC. Its translation is CAWTNNREGRGGYTF.

This chain links TRBV3-1 (or the pseudogene TRBV3-2) with TRBJ2-7, with 7 positions matching TRBD1. Per germline, CDR1 LGHDT and CDR2 YNNKEL (reference sequence). The CDR3 contains 13 residues. V was pared by 2 bases and J by 12 bases, with 10 bases of the junction left unmatched. The CDR3 is CASSQPADRVPYF. The CDR3 region has the DNA TGTGCCAGCAGCCAACCTGCCGACAGGGTACCGTACTTC.

The chain's CDR3 is CASSLRGTVYNSPLHF. CDR3 DNA: TGTGCCAGCAGCTTGAGAGGGACAGTATATAATTCACCCCTCCACTTT. This sequence joins TRBV3-1 (or the pseudogene TRBV3-2) and TRBJ1-6; 7 bases are a match to TRBD1. Germline lookup yields CDR1 LGHDT and CDR2 YNNKEL (reference sequence). The CDR3 is 16 residues long. After removal of 5 bases from V and 4 bases from J, the junction contained 8 bases not matched to a gene.

The chain is built from TRBV20-1 and TRBJ2-3; the D is unclear. Per the germline V gene, CDR1 is DFQATT and CDR2 is SNEGSKA (reference sequence). This CDR3 spans 10 amino acids. Trimming pared 5 bases from V and 2 bases from J, leaving 2 bases between. The CDR3 sequence: CSAYTDTQYF. The CDR3 bases are TGCAGTGCTTACACAGATACGCAGTATTTT.

The V gene is TRBV6-5, the J gene TRBJ2-5, with a possible D match to TRBD1 (5 bases). Germline V lookup: CDR1 MNHEY, CDR2 SVGAGI. The CDR3 totals 14 residues. V was pared by 5 bases and J by 1 base, with 11 bases between. The CDR3: CASSQGAGQETQYF. CDR3 in DNA: TGTGCCAGCAGTCAGGGTGCCGGCCAAGAGACCCAGTACTTC.

This rearrangement joins TRBV5-1 to TRBJ1-6, with D possibly TRBD1 on 5 matching bases. V lost 0 bases and J 5 bases, leaving 9 bases between the germline ends. This CDR3 is 15 amino acids long. Germline V gene data show CDR1 as SGHRS and CDR2 as YFSETQ. The CDR3 DNA sequence: TGCGCCAGCAGCTTGGATGGGGCCGATAATTCACCCCTCCACTTT. Encoded protein: CASSLDGADNSPLHF. Using reference TRBV5-1 and TRBJ1-6 for the parts outside the CDR3, the full variable domain is KAGVTQTPRYLIKTRGQQVTLSCSPISGHRSVSWYQQTPGQGLQFLFEYFSETQRNKGNFPGRFSGRQFSNSRSEMNVSTLELGDSALYLCASSLDGADNSPLHFGNGTRLTVT.

This clone was observed a few times. CDR3 bases: TGTGCCAGCAGCCAAGTTGGCTGGGGGGGGAATTCGGCCTACGAGCAGTACTTC. Its protein is CASSQVGWGGNSAYEQYF. V is TRBV3-1 (or the pseudogene TRBV3-2) and J is TRBJ2-7; TRBD2 agrees at 7 bases. V lost 1 base and J lost 2; bases outside the gene matches: 14. The CDR3 runs to 18 residues. Germline V gives CDR1 LGHDT, CDR2 YNNKEL (reference sequence).

The genes are TRBV6-5 and TRBJ1-2; possible D gene TRBD1, 6 bases. With 9 bases removed from V and 6 bases from J, the gap between germline ends came to 14 bases. The CDR3 length is 12 residues. Germline CDR1 reads MNHEY; CDR2 reads SVGAGI. CDR3 protein: CASTRQADGYTF. The CDR3 DNA sequence: TGTGCCAGTACCCGACAGGCGGATGGCTACACCTTC.

J is TRBJ1-2 and V is TRBV6-6; weak D call: TRBD1 (6 bases). The V end lost 6 bases, the J end lost 4 bases, and 18 bases lay between the germline ends. This CDR3 region has 15 residues. Germline assignment: CDR1 MNHNY and CDR2 SVGAGI (reference sequence). CDR3 in DNA: TGTGCCAGCAGAACCAGCCGACAGGCCTCCTATGGCTACACCTTC. This gives the protein CASRTSRQASYGYTF.

CDR3 sequence reads: CAWSRTGSYNEQFF. The CDR3 DNA follows: TGTGCCTGGAGCAGGACAGGGTCCTACAATGAGCAGTTCTTC. This rearrangement joins TRBV30 to TRBJ2-1; 8 positions agree with TRBD1. The CDR3 totals 14 residues. In germline, CDR1 is GTSNPN, CDR2 SVGIG (reference sequence). Losses at the gene ends were 3 bases for V and 1 base for J; bases not matched to a gene: 2.

The chain recombines TRBV28 with TRBJ2-2; D is perhaps TRBD1 or TRBD2 (6 bases each). The CDR3 covers 16 residues. Germline V CDR1 and CDR2: MDHEN, SYDVKM. The V gene lost 2 bases and the J gene lost 4 bases, with 14 bases spanning the gap. The CDR3 here is CASSLPDRGRTGELFF. CDR3 bases: TGTGCCAGCAGTTTACCCGACCGGGGGCGCACCGGGGAGCTGTTTTTT.

The chain employs TRBV9 and TRBJ2-3; maybe TRBD1 (5 bases). Trimming pared 2 bases from V and 5 bases from J, leaving 9 bases between. CDR1 is SGDLS, CDR2 YYNGEE, per germline. There are 13 residues in the CDR3. Written as DNA, the CDR3 is TGTGCCAGCAGCGTCCAGGGAAGAGATACGCAGTATTTT. Translating gives CASSVQGRDTQYF.

This clone has a handful of counts. This chain connects TRBV24-1 to TRBJ2-2; no clear D gene. The CDR3 is 16 residues long. Trimming took off 0 bases at V and 1 base at J, with 8 bases between the two ends. CDR1 KGHDR and CDR2 SFDVKD come from the germline V gene. Here the CDR3 reads CATSDLSRENTGELFF. The CDR3, as DNA: TGTGCCACCAGTGATTTGAGCAGAGAGAACACCGGGGAGCTGTTTTTT.

This rearrangement joins TRBV21-1 to TRBJ2-1; the listed D gene, TRBD2, was not tested against the DNA. TRBV21-1 is assigned pseudogene status. The CDR3 covers 15 residues. As DNA, the CDR3 is TGTGCCAGCAGCAAATGGCGGAATTCCTACAATGAGCAGTTCTTC. Protein sequence: CASSKWRNSYNEQFF.

The genes are TRBV24-1 and TRBJ1-1, with a possible D match to TRBD1 (6 bases). The CDR3 covers 12 residues. The germline V gene has CDR1 KGHDR and CDR2 SFDVKD. V was trimmed by 8 bases and J by 1 base, leaving 7 bases between them. Here the CDR3 reads CATKQGNTEAFF. For the CDR3, the DNA is TGTGCCACCAAACAGGGGAACACTGAAGCTTTCTTT.

The gene calls are TRBV2 and TRBJ2-3; 10 bases match TRBD1. The CDR3 runs 15 residues. Trimming cost V 11 bases and J 1 base; bases outside gene matches: 9. Looked up from germline, CDR1 is SNHLY and CDR2 is FYNNEI. CDR3 DNA sequence: TGTGCCGGAGAACAAGGGACAGGGGGCACAGATACGCAGTATTTT. Protein: CAGEQGTGGTDTQYF.

This chain links TRBV30 with TRBJ2-6; possible D gene TRBD1, 5 bases. CDR3 size: 18 residues. Trimming took 0 bases from V and 0 from J, leaving 15 bases between them. The germline CDR1 and CDR2 sequences are GTSNPN and SVGIG (reference sequence). CDR3 sequence (DNA): TGTGCCTGGAGTGTTCACAGGACGGCTATCTCTGGGGCCAACGTCCTGACTTTC. Translation gives CAWSVHRTAISGANVLTF.

V and J are TRBV9 and TRBJ1-1; 7 bases match TRBD1. After removal of 5 bases from V and 4 bases from J, the junction contained 8 bases not matched to a gene. The CDR3 contains 14 residues. The germline V gene encodes CDR1 SGDLS and CDR2 YYNGEE. CDR3 protein: CASSDREVSTEAFF. The CDR3 DNA sequence: TGTGCCAGCAGTGACAGGGAGGTGAGCACTGAAGCTTTCTTT.

This clone has just a few counts. The chain employs TRBV5-6 and TRBJ2-7; 12 nucleotides align to TRBD2. In germline, CDR1 is SGHDT, CDR2 YYEEEE. CDR3 length: 18 amino acids. Germline trimming cut 0 bases from V and 4 bases from J; bases unmatched to any gene: 11. The CDR3, as DNA: TGTGCCAGCAGCTTGGGGCTATTCGCTAGCGGGAGGGAATACGAGCAGTACTTC. Translating it yields CASSLGLFASGREYEQYF.